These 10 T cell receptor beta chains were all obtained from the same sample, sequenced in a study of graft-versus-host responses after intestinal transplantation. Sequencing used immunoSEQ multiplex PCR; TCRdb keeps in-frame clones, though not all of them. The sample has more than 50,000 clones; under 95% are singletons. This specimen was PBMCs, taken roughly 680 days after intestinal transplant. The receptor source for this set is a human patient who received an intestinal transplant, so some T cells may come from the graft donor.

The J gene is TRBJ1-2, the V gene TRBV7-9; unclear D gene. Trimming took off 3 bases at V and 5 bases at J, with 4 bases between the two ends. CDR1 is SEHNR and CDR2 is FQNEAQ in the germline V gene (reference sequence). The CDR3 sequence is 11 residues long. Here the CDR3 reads CASSFAYGYTF. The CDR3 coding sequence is TGTGCCAGCAGCTTTGCGTATGGCTACACCTTC.

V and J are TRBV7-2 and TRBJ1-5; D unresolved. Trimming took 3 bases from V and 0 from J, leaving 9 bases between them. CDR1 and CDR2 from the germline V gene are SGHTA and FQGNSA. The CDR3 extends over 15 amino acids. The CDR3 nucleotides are TGTGCCAGCAGCTTCCTGGGGTATAGCAATCAGCCCCAGCATTTT. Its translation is CASSFLGYSNQPQHF.

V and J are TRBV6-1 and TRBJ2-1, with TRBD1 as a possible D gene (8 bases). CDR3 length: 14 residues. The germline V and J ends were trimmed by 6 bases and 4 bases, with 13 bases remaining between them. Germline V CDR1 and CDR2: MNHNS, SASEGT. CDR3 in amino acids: CASSHRGGYNEQFF. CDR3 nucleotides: TGTGCCAGCAGCCACAGGGGGGGGTACAATGAGCAGTTCTTC.

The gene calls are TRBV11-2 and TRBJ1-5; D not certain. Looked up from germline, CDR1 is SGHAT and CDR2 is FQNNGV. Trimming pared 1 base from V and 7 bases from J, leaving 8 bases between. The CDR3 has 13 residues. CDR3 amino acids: CASSLGGEQPQHF. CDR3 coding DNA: TGTGCCAGCAGCTTAGGTGGGGAACAGCCCCAGCATTTT.

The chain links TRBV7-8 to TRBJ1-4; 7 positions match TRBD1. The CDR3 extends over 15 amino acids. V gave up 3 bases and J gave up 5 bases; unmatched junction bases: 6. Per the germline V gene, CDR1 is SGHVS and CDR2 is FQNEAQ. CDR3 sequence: CASSLGQGQNEKLFF. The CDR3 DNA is TGTGCCAGCAGCTTGGGGCAGGGACAGAATGAAAAACTGTTTTTT.

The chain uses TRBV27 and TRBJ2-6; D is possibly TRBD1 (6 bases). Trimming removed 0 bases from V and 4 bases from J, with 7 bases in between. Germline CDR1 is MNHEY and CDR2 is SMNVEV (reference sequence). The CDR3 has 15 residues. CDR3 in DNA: TGTGCCAGCAGTTTATCTGGGACAGGGGCCAACGTCCTGACTTTC. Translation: CASSLSGTGANVLTF.

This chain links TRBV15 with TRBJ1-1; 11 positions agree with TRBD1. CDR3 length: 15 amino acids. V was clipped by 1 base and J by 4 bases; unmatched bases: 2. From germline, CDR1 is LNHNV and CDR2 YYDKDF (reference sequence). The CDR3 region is CATSRGTGGVTEAFF. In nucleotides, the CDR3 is TGTGCCACCAGCAGAGGGACAGGGGGCGTCACTGAAGCTTTCTTT.

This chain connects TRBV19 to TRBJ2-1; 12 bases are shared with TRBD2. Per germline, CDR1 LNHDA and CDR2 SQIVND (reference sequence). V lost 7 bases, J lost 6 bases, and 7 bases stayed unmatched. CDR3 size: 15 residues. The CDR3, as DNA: TGTGCCAGTACCCGACTAGCGGGGGAGGTCAATGAGCAGTTCTTC. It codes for CASTRLAGEVNEQFF.

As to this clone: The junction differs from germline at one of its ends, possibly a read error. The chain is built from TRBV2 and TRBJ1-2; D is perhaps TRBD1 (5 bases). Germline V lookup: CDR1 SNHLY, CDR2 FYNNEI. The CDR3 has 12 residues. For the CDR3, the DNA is TGTGCCAGAAGTGAATGGGGGGATGGCTACACCTTC. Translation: CARSEWGDGYTF.

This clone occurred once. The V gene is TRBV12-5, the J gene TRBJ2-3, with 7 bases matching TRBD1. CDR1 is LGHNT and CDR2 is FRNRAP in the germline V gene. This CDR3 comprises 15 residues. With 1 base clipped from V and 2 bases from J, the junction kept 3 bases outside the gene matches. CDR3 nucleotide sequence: TGTGCTAGTGGTTTGGACAGGGGATCCACAGATACGCAGTATTTT. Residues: CASGLDRGSTDTQYF.